Below, 27 T cell receptor beta chains from the same sample are listed, as sequenced in a study of CD8 T cell repertoires and HIV-1 epitope variants. Here immunoSEQ multiplex PCR was the method, and the copy in TCRdb shows in-frame clones only, minus some. The profile covers under 100,000 clones, with roughly four fifths appearing a single time and about 26% taken by the ten largest. Sequenced sample: uncultured baseline CD8+ T cells from peripheral blood mononuclear cells (PBMCs). These receptor sequences come from a male donor with HIV.

This chain joins TRBV5-5 and TRBJ2-3; the match to TRBD2 covers 11 bases. The CDR3 spans 16 residues. The germline CDR1 and CDR2 sequences are SGHKS and YYEKEE (reference sequence). J lost 1 base, V lost 5 bases, and 6 bases had no gene match. The DNA of the CDR3 is TGTGCCAGCAGAACAGGGACTAGCGGACGCACAGATACGCAGTATTTT. Protein sequence: CASRTGTSGRTDTQYF.

The chain couples TRBV5-1 to TRBJ2-3, with D tentatively TRBD1 or TRBD2 (5 bases each). With 0 bases removed from V and 0 bases from J, the gap between germline ends came to 5 bases. Looked up from germline, CDR1 is SGHRS and CDR2 is YFSETQ. The CDR3 runs to 14 residues. CDR3 sequence (DNA): TGCGCCAGCAGCTTGGGGGGGAGCACAGATACGCAGTATTTT. Translated: CASSLGGSTDTQYF. The full variable domain, rest sourced from reference TRBV5-1 and TRBJ2-3, is KAGVTQTPRYLIKTRGQQVTLSCSPISGHRSVSWYQQTPGQGLQFLFEYFSETQRNKGNFPGRFSGRQFSNSRSEMNVSTLELGDSALYLCASSLGGSTDTQYFGPGTRLTVL.

The V call is TRBV6-5, the J call TRBJ2-3; tentatively, D is TRBD2 (7 bases). The CDR3 contains 14 residues. Trimming took off 2 bases at V and 3 bases at J, with 9 bases between the two ends. In germline, CDR1 is MNHEY, CDR2 SVGAGI. The CDR3 sequence is CASSYGGATDTQYF. CDR3 coding DNA: TGTGCCAGCAGTTACGGGGGGGCTACAGATACGCAGTATTTT.

The chain uses TRBV7-7 and TRBJ2-1, with 7 bases aligning to TRBD2. This CDR3 has 14 amino acids. Unmatched junction bases numbered 5, after V lost 1 base and J lost 8 bases. Germline CDR1 and CDR2: SSHAT and FNYEAQ (reference sequence). CDR3 amino acids: CASSLGTSGDEQFF. DNA for the CDR3: TGTGCCAGCAGCTTAGGGACTAGTGGAGATGAGCAGTTCTTC.

This sequence joins TRBV6-4 and TRBJ2-2; D gene unclear. Trimming took 2 bases from V and 7 from J, leaving 8 bases between them. This CDR3 spans 13 amino acids. The germline V gene encodes CDR1 MRHNA and CDR2 SNTAGT. As DNA, the CDR3 is TGTGCCAGCAGTGACATTCAAGGCGGGGAGCTGTTTTTT. It specifies CASSDIQGGELFF.

This chain uses TRBV4-3 with TRBJ2-1; 8 nucleotides line up with TRBD2. V was clipped by 0 bases and J by 2 bases; unmatched bases: 6. The CDR3 spans 17 residues. Per germline, CDR1 LGHNA and CDR2 YSLEER. CDR3 amino acids: CASSQEFRGGPYNEQFF. CDR3 nucleotides: TGCGCCAGCAGCCAAGAATTTCGGGGGGGCCCCTACAATGAGCAGTTCTTC.

The CDR3 loop reads CASSLIKDVTEAFF. Here the CDR3 DNA reads TGTGCCAGCAGCTTGATCAAGGACGTCACTGAAGCTTTCTTT. The rearrangement links TRBV5-8 to TRBJ1-1; no firm D call. CDR3 length equals 14 residues. The V gene's germline CDR1 is SGHTS and CDR2 YDEGEE. The V gene lost 1 base and the J gene lost 4 bases, with 11 bases spanning the gap. Supplemented by reference TRBV5-8 and TRBJ1-1, the full variable domain reads EAGVTQSPTHLIKTRGQQATLRCSPISGHTSVYWYQQALGLGLQFLLWYDEGEERNRGNFPPRFSGRQFPNYSSELNVNALELEDSALYLCASSLIKDVTEAFFGQGTRLTVV.

V is TRBV29-1 and J is TRBJ2-1; D is unresolved. Germline V gene data show CDR1 as SQVTM and CDR2 as ANQGSEA. This CDR3 is 10 amino acids long. The V and J ends lost 5 bases and 11 bases respectively, with 10 bases between them. Here the CDR3 reads CSVLISKQFF. The CDR3, as DNA: TGCAGCGTTTTAATCTCGAAGCAGTTCTTC.

The chain couples TRBV29-1 to TRBJ2-5; the D is unclear. The CDR3 has 12 amino acids. Trimming took off 0 bases at V and 7 bases at J, with 9 bases between the two ends. The germline gives CDR1 SQVTM, CDR2 ANQGSEA. The CDR3 region is CSVEDGPGTQYF. CDR3 coding DNA: TGCAGCGTTGAAGATGGCCCCGGGACCCAGTACTTC.

This chain joins TRBV9 and TRBJ2-7; D possibly uses TRBD1 or TRBD2 (7 bases each). V lost 0 bases and J lost 10, with 14 bases in between. CDR1 SGDLS and CDR2 YYNGEE come from the germline V gene. CDR3 length: 13 amino acids. CDR3 coding DNA: TGTGCCAGCAGCGTAGCGGCCAGGGGGGGTCAGTACTTC. This gives the protein CASSVAARGGQYF. Looking up the rest from reference TRBV9 and TRBJ2-7 gives the full variable domain: DSGVTQTPKHLITATGQRVTLRCSPRSGDLSVYWYQQSLDQGLQFLIQYYNGEERAKGNILERFSAQQFPDLHSELNLSSLELGDSALYFCASSVAARGGQYFGPGTRLTVT.

The chain employs TRBV2 and TRBJ2-7; D unresolved. CDR3 size: 13 residues. Germline CDR1 SNHLY, CDR2 FYNNEI. Deletions cut 6 bases from V and 3 bases from J, with 12 bases between. DNA for the CDR3: TGTGCCAGCAGCCCTGACCTCGTCTACGAGCAGTACTTC. This encodes CASSPDLVYEQYF. Supplemented by reference TRBV2 and TRBJ2-7, the full variable domain reads EPEVTQTPSHQVTQMGQEVILRCVPISNHLYFYWYRQILGQKVEFLVSFYNNEISEKSEIFDDQFSVERPDGSNFTLKIRSTKLEDSAMYFCASSPDLVYEQYFGPGTRLTVT.

The genes are TRBV30 and TRBJ2-3; D perhaps matches TRBD2 (7 bases). Germline CDR1 GTSNPN, CDR2 SVGIG (reference sequence). V was clipped by 2 bases and J by 3 bases, with 18 bases between them. This CDR3 is built from 16 residues. Here the CDR3 DNA reads TGTGCCTGGAGTCGCTCTAGGCGGGGGCTTACAGATACGCAGTATTTT. Its protein product is CAWSRSRRGLTDTQYF.

The table lists this clone with a few counts. The gene calls are TRBV29-1 and TRBJ2-7, with a possible D match to TRBD1 (5 bases). Trimming stripped 5 bases from V and 4 bases from J, with 12 bases between. The CDR3 totals 12 residues. Per the germline V gene, CDR1 is SQVTM and CDR2 is ANQGSEA. In DNA, the CDR3 is TGCAGCGTTATTAAAGGGGTTTACGAGCAGTACTTC. It is translated as CSVIKGVYEQYF.

The V and J genes are TRBV9 and TRBJ2-7; 9 bases line up with TRBD2. The CDR3 totals 15 residues. V shed 2 bases and J 5 bases; nucleotides not matched to a gene: 8. Germline V gene lookup returns CDR1 SGDLS and CDR2 YYNGEE. The DNA of the CDR3 is TGTGCCAGCAGCGTCCGCGGGAGGGCCGGCGACGAGCAGTACTTC. Translated: CASSVRGRAGDEQYF.

The rearrangement uses TRBV7-2 and TRBJ1-3, with D possibly matching TRBD1 (5 bases). Germline V lookup: CDR1 SGHTA, CDR2 FQGNSA. The CDR3 runs to 18 residues. V was trimmed by 5 bases and J by 2 bases, leaving 22 bases between them. CDR3 bases: TGTGCCAGCAGCCCTCCGGGACGGAACCTCGGGGCTGGAAACACCATATATTTT. The encoded protein is CASSPPGRNLGAGNTIYF.

The rearrangement uses TRBV19 and TRBJ1-1; 10 bases line up with TRBD1. Germline CDR1 is LNHDA and CDR2 is SQIVND (reference sequence). CDR3 size: 16 residues. V shed 3 bases and J 3 bases; nucleotides not matched to a gene: 7. This CDR3 reads CASSMRGGQGDTEAFF. DNA of the CDR3: TGTGCCAGTAGTATGAGGGGAGGACAGGGGGACACTGAAGCTTTCTTT.

The V and J genes are TRBV30 and TRBJ1-2; weak D call: TRBD1 (6 bases). CDR3 length equals 16 residues. Trimming cost V 2 bases and J 4 bases, with 20 bases left between them. The germline gives CDR1 GTSNPN, CDR2 SVGIG (reference sequence). CDR3 nucleotide sequence: TGTGCCTGGAGTAGAGGACAGATTGCCGTCGCCTATGGCTACACCTTC. Residues: CAWSRGQIAVAYGYTF.

V usage is TRBV7-2 and J usage is TRBJ2-6; TRBD1 is a possible D gene (6 bases). Trimming stripped 3 bases from V and 4 bases from J, with 13 bases between. This CDR3 contains 16 residues. Germline V gene sequence: CDR1 SGHTA, CDR2 FQGNSA. The DNA for the CDR3 is TGTGCCAGCAGCTTGGCAGGGGTAAGGGGGGCCAACGTCCTGACTTTC. It codes for CASSLAGVRGANVLTF.

V usage is TRBV7-6 and J usage is TRBJ2-1; 11 bases fit TRBD2. The CDR3 has 16 residues. The junction had 13 bases not matched to a gene; V was cut back by 5 bases and J by 10 bases. Germline lookup yields CDR1 SGHVS and CDR2 FNYEAQ. The CDR3 here is CASSQAELAGVKEQFF. The CDR3 DNA sequence: TGTGCCAGCAGCCAGGCAGAACTAGCGGGAGTAAAGGAGCAGTTCTTC.

This chain connects TRBV19 to TRBJ1-3; no definite D call. The germline V gene encodes CDR1 LNHDA and CDR2 SQIVND (reference sequence). This CDR3 region has 14 residues. The ends were cut back, 3 bases at V and 0 bases at J, with 6 bases in the middle. The CDR3 nucleotides read TGTGCCAGTAGTATGGGTCGCTCTGGAAACACCATATATTTT. Its translation is CASSMGRSGNTIYF.

CDR3 nucleotides: TGTGCCAGCAGTGACGGGAGGACCAACACCGGGGAGCTGTTTTTT. It yields the protein CASSDGRTNTGELFF. J is TRBJ2-2 and V is TRBV2; 7 bases match TRBD2. This CDR3 spans 15 amino acids. Germline V gene sequence: CDR1 SNHLY, CDR2 FYNNEI. Trimming removed 3 bases from V and 2 bases from J; junction bases left unmatched: 3.

This sequence joins TRBV18 and TRBJ1-1; D unclear. CDR3 size: 13 residues. Germline-derived CDR1 and CDR2 are KGHSH and LQKENI. Trimming removed 2 bases from V and 1 base from J, with 5 bases in between. DNA of the CDR3: TGTGCCAGCTCACCAACCCCGAACACTGAAGCTTTCTTT. Amino acids: CASSPTPNTEAFF.

V and J are TRBV6-1 and TRBJ2-7; D could derive from TRBD1 or TRBD2 (6 bases each). Trimming left V 3 bases short and J 4 bases short, with 25 bases between. The CDR3 has 18 residues. Germline loops: CDR1 MNHNS, CDR2 SASEGT. The CDR3 nucleotides read TGTGCCAGCAGTGACCTTCCGGGGCCCAGGGGAGGTGGGTACGAGCAGTACTTC. Translated, it gives CASSDLPGPRGGGYEQYF.

The J gene is TRBJ2-7, the V gene TRBV28; 8 bases map to TRBD1. The CDR3 spans 14 residues. In germline, CDR1 is MDHEN, CDR2 SYDVKM. J was trimmed by 4 bases and V by 0 bases; bases with no gene match: 2. CDR3 sequence reads: CASSLWDRAYEQYF. DNA of the CDR3: TGTGCCAGCAGTTTATGGGACAGGGCTTACGAGCAGTACTTC.

The rearrangement uses TRBV29-1 and TRBJ1-2, with D possibly matching TRBD1 (6 bases). With 3 bases removed from V and 1 base from J, the gap between germline ends came to 15 bases. This CDR3 contains 15 residues. Germline lookup yields CDR1 SQVTM and CDR2 ANQGSEA. The CDR3 here is CSVDRGQGLNYGYTF. The CDR3 region has the DNA TGCAGCGTTGATAGAGGGCAGGGGCTTAACTATGGCTACACCTTC.

This rearrangement joins TRBV10-1 to TRBJ2-5, with 8 bases identical to TRBD2. This CDR3 is 14 amino acids long. Germline CDR1 WNHNN, CDR2 SYGVQD (reference sequence). V dropped 6 bases and J dropped 5; count of bases not matched to a gene: 8. The CDR3 nucleotides read TGCGCCAGCAGCCAAAGCGGGAGTTGGGAGACCCAGTACTTC. Residues: CASSQSGSWETQYF.

The V call is TRBV19, the J call TRBJ2-7, with 9 bases matching TRBD1. Trimming took 3 bases from V and 4 from J; bases not matched to a gene: 7. The V gene's germline CDR1 is LNHDA and CDR2 SQIVND (reference sequence). The CDR3 has 15 amino acids. The CDR3 region is CASSITDRGMYEQYF. The CDR3 nucleotides read TGTGCCAGTAGTATTACGGACAGGGGAATGTACGAGCAGTACTTC.